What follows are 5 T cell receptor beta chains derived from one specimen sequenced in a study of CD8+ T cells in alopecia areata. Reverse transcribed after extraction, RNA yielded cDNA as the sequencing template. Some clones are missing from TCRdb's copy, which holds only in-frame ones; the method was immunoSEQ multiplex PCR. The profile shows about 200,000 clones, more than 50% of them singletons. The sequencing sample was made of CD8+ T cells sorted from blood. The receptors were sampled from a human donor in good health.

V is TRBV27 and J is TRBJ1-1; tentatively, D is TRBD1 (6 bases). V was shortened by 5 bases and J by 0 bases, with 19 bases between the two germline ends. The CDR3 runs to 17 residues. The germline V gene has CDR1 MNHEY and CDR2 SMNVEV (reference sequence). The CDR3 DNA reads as TGTGCCAGCAGTGAACAGGGATCCCAAACCCTGAACACTGAAGCTTTCTTT. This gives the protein CASSEQGSQTLNTEAFF.

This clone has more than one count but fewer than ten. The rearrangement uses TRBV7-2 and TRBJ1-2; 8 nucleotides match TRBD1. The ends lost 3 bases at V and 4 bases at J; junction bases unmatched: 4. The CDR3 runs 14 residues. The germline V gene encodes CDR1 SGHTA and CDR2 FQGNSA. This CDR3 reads CASSLTGDSYGYTF. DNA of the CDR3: TGTGCCAGCAGCTTGACAGGGGACTCCTATGGCTACACCTTC. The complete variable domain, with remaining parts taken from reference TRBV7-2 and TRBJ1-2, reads GAGVSQSPSNKVTEKGKDVELRCDPISGHTALYWYRQSLGQGLEFLIYFQGNSAPDKSGLPSDRFSAERTGGSVSTLTIQRTQQEDSAVYLCASSLTGDSYGYTFGSGTRLTVV.

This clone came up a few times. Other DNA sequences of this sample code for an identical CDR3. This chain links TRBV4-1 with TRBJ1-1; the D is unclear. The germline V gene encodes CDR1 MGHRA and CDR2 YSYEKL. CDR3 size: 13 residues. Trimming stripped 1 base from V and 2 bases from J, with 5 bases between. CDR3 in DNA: TGCGCCAGCAGCCAAGTGGGTAACACTGAAGCTTTCTTT. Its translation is CASSQVGNTEAFF.

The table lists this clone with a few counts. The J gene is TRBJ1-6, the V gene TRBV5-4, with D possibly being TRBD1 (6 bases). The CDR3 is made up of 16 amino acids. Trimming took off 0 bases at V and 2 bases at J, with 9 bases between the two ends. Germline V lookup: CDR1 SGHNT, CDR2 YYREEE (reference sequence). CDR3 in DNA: TGTGCCAGCAGCTTGGAGGCAGGGGCCTATAATTCACCCCTCCACTTT. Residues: CASSLEAGAYNSPLHF. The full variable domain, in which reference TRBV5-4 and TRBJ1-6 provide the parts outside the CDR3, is ETGVTQSPTHLIKTRGQQVTLRCSSQSGHNTVSWYQQALGQGPQFIFQYYREEENGRGNFPPRFSGLQFPNYSSELNVNALELDDSALYLCASSLEAGAYNSPLHFGNGTRLTVT.

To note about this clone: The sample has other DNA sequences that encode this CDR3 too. The CDR3 DNA follows: TGTGCCTGGAGTGTGTCGGGTACCTACGAGCAGTACTTC. Protein product: CAWSVSGTYEQYF. The rearrangement joins TRBV30 to TRBJ2-7; the D is unclear. The CDR3 has 13 amino acids. Germline CDR1 and CDR2: GTSNPN and SVGIG (reference sequence). V was cut by 0 bases and J by 2 bases, with 8 bases left in between.